A selection of T cell receptor beta chains follows, all from one sample in a study of TIL therapy for anti-PD-1-resistant metastatic lung cancer. Assay: immunoSEQ multiplex PCR; the TCRdb copy retains only in-frame clones and omits some. This table holds about 50,000 clones, around 85% found once. Sequencing used blood, obtained at baseline. All receptors derive from a person aged 30 to 80 with non-small cell lung cancer. CDR3s include the opening cysteine and the closing phenylalanine or tryptophan. A D gene is named only where the DNA matches it firmly. Size values are once, few and many counts, or a class for expanded clones, and some rows have none.

DNA: TGTGCCAGCAGCACACAGGGAGTTGCTAGCAATCAGCCCCAGCATTTT
CDR3: CASSTQGVASNQPQHF
V: TRBV28
J: TRBJ1-5
D: .
size: few

DNA: TGTGCCAGCAGTTACGGAGAGACCCAGTACTTC
CDR3: CASSYGETQYF
V: TRBV6-5
J: TRBJ2-5
D: .
size: .

DNA: TGTGCCAGCAGTCTTAGCGGCCAAGAGACCCAGTACTTC
CDR3: CASSLSGQETQYF
V: TRBV12-3/TRBV12-4
J: TRBJ2-5
D: .
size: .

DNA: TGTGCCAGCAGCCCCCGGGACAGGGATGGCTACACCTTC
CDR3: CASSPRDRDGYTF
V: TRBV7-2
J: TRBJ1-2
D: TRBD1
size: .

DNA: TGTGCCACCAGCAAGGCTAGCGGGGGCTCCTACAATGAGCAGTTCTTC
CDR3: CATSKASGGSYNEQFF
V: TRBV15
J: TRBJ2-1
D: TRBD2
size: .

DNA: TGCAGTGCTAGTGGAGGGGAAGGCGACGGCTACACCTTC
CDR3: CSASGGEGDGYTF
V: TRBV20-1
J: TRBJ1-2
D: .
size: once

DNA: TGTGCCAGCAGCACCCCTGGGGCTAGCGGGGCCCCGTTGGACTTC
CDR3: CASSTPGASGAPLDF
V: TRBV3-1/TRBV3-2
J: TRBJ2-7
D: TRBD2
size: .

DNA: TGTGCCAGCAGCCCGCTCAGGTCCTTCACAGATACGCAGTATTTT
CDR3: CASSPLRSFTDTQYF
V: TRBV3-1/TRBV3-2
J: TRBJ2-3
D: .
size: few

DNA: TGTGCCAGCAGCTCGGGACTAGCGGGAGTCCGCTCCTACAATGAGCAGTTCTTC
CDR3: CASSSGLAGVRSYNEQFF
V: TRBV11-2
J: TRBJ2-1
D: TRBD2
size: once

DNA: TGTGCCAGCAGTTACACCGGACAGGGGAGCAAAAACATTCAGTACTTC
CDR3: CASSYTGQGSKNIQYF
V: TRBV6-2/TRBV6-3
J: TRBJ2-4
D: TRBD1
size: .

DNA: TGTGCCAGCAGCTTGGCTCCGGGACAGGGGAGTTACGAGCAGTACTTC
CDR3: CASSLAPGQGSYEQYF
V: TRBV7-2
J: TRBJ2-7
D: TRBD1
size: .

DNA: TGTGCCAGTAGTACCCTACAGGGCGACGAGCAGTACTTC
CDR3: CASSTLQGDEQYF
V: TRBV19
J: TRBJ2-7
D: .
size: .

DNA: TGTGCCAGCAGCGTAGCCGGGTTGAACACTGAAGCTTTCTTT
CDR3: CASSVAGLNTEAFF
V: TRBV9
J: TRBJ1-1
D: .
size: .

DNA: TGTGCCGCTTCGGGAGCGGGGGGCACAGATACGCAGTATTTT
CDR3: CAASGAGGTDTQYF
V: TRBV10-3
J: TRBJ2-3
D: TRBD2
size: .

DNA: TGTGCCAGCAGGCTGCCAGAGAAGGGGAAACAAGAGACCCAGTACTTC
CDR3: CASRLPEKGKQETQYF
V: TRBV7-2
J: TRBJ2-5
D: .
size: .

DNA: TGTGCCAGCAGCCAAGGGACAGTGAACACCGGGGAGCTGTTTTTT
CDR3: CASSQGTVNTGELFF
V: TRBV4-2
J: TRBJ2-2
D: .
size: .

DNA: TGTGCCAGCAGCTTAGTTGGGACGATTAGGGAGAATGAGCAGTTCTTC
CDR3: CASSLVGTIRENEQFF
V: TRBV7-2
J: TRBJ2-1
D: .
size: .

DNA: TGTGCCAGCAGGAGGGTTAATCAGCCCCAGCATTTT
CDR3: CASRRVNQPQHF
V: TRBV6-5
J: TRBJ1-5
D: .
size: .

DNA: TGTGCCAGCTCACGGGACTCCTACAATGAGCAGTTCTTC
CDR3: CASSRDSYNEQFF
V: TRBV18
J: TRBJ2-1
D: .
size: .

DNA: TGTGCCAGCAGTTTCTCCGGGACGGCCCCCTACGAGCAGTACTTC
CDR3: CASSFSGTAPYEQYF
V: TRBV27
J: TRBJ2-7
D: .
size: .

DNA: TGCAGCGTGCTCCCACTAGCAGCAGACAATGAGCAGTTCTTC
CDR3: CSVLPLAADNEQFF
V: TRBV29-1
J: TRBJ2-1
D: .
size: few

DNA: TGTGCCAGTGGAACAGGGGGGGTTGGGGAGACCCAGTACTTC
CDR3: CASGTGGVGETQYF
V: TRBV19
J: TRBJ2-5
D: .
size: .

DNA: TGTGCCAGCAGCCAAGATCCGCAGGGGAGCACAGATACGCAGTATTTT
CDR3: CASSQDPQGSTDTQYF
V: TRBV3-1/TRBV3-2
J: TRBJ2-3
D: .
size: .

DNA: TGTGCCAGCGGCAAGGGACTAGCGGGAGCAGATACGCAGTATTTT
CDR3: CASGKGLAGADTQYF
V: TRBV3-1/TRBV3-2
J: TRBJ2-3
D: TRBD2
size: .

DNA: TGTGCCAGTTCGAAGGACAGGGGCCAAGAGACCCAGTACTTC
CDR3: CASSKDRGQETQYF
V: TRBV6-5
J: TRBJ2-5
D: TRBD1
size: .

DNA: TGTGCCAGCAGCTTAACCCTGACCTCTGCCAAAAACATTCAGTACTTC
CDR3: CASSLTLTSAKNIQYF
V: TRBV7-9
J: TRBJ2-4
D: .
size: .

DNA: TGTGCCAGCAGCCCCTCAGGGCCTAGCACAGATACGCAGTATTTT
CDR3: CASSPSGPSTDTQYF
V: TRBV13
J: TRBJ2-3
D: .
size: .

DNA: TGTGCCAGCAGCCCAGAGGCTAGCGGGAGAGGGAATACGCAGTATTTT
CDR3: CASSPEASGRGNTQYF
V: TRBV11-2
J: TRBJ2-3
D: TRBD2
size: .

DNA: TGTGCCAGTAGTCCCGGACTAGCCACAGATACGCAGTATTTT
CDR3: CASSPGLATDTQYF
V: TRBV19
J: TRBJ2-3
D: TRBD2
size: .

DNA: TGTGCCAGTAGTTTGACTAGCGGTTTTGACGAGCAGTTCTTC
CDR3: CASSLTSGFDEQFF
V: TRBV19
J: TRBJ2-1
D: TRBD2
size: .

DNA: TGCGCCAGCAGCCAAGAGATTAGCAGGGGGAATTACAATGAGCAGTTCTTC
CDR3: CASSQEISRGNYNEQFF
V: TRBV4-3
J: TRBJ2-1
D: TRBD1
size: .

DNA: TGTGCCAGCAGTTTCGGACAACTAGCGGGGTCCTACGAGCAGTACTTC
CDR3: CASSFGQLAGSYEQYF
V: TRBV28
J: TRBJ2-7
D: TRBD2
size: once

DNA: TGTGCCAGCAGAGATGTGGGGTTCGGAGAGACCCAGTACTTC
CDR3: CASRDVGFGETQYF
V: TRBV2
J: TRBJ2-5
D: .
size: .

DNA: TGTGCCAGCAGCGTAGAAGGCCAGCTTTCCACAGATACGCAGTATTTT
CDR3: CASSVEGQLSTDTQYF
V: TRBV9
J: TRBJ2-3
D: .
size: .

DNA: TGTGCCAGCTCACCCACAGGGAATAGCAATCAGCCCCAGCATTTT
CDR3: CASSPTGNSNQPQHF
V: TRBV18
J: TRBJ1-5
D: .
size: .

DNA: TGTGCCATAGCGCAGGGGGCGCGGGACAATGAGCAGTTCTTC
CDR3: CAIAQGARDNEQFF
V: TRBV5-4
J: TRBJ2-1
D: TRBD1
size: .

DNA: TGTGCCAGCAGTTTCGGGACAGTATACAATGAGCAGTTCTTC
CDR3: CASSFGTVYNEQFF
V: TRBV28
J: TRBJ2-1
D: TRBD1
size: .

DNA: TGTGCCAGCAGTTCACTAGCAGAGACCCAGTACTTC
CDR3: CASSSLAETQYF
V: TRBV6-5
J: TRBJ2-5
D: .
size: .

DNA: TGTGCCATCAGTGTAGGGACTAGCGTCGGACAAGAGACCCAGTACTTC
CDR3: CAISVGTSVGQETQYF
V: TRBV10-3
J: TRBJ2-5
D: TRBD2
size: .

DNA: TGTGCCACCAGTGATTCGGATTCCCGAGGGCCCCAGCATTTT
CDR3: CATSDSDSRGPQHF
V: TRBV24-1
J: TRBJ1-5
D: .
size: once

DNA: TGCGCCAGCAGCCAATTAGGAACCGGAGCCTACAATGAGCAGTTCTTC
CDR3: CASSQLGTGAYNEQFF
V: TRBV4-3
J: TRBJ2-1
D: .
size: .

DNA: TGTGCCAGCAGCTTATACAGGGGTTCTGAAGCTTTCTTT
CDR3: CASSLYRGSEAFF
V: TRBV11-3
J: TRBJ1-1
D: TRBD1
size: .

DNA: TGTGCCAGCAGCGATGCGATCGGCTACGAGCAGTACTTC
CDR3: CASSDAIGYEQYF
V: TRBV7-6
J: TRBJ2-7
D: .
size: .

DNA: TGTGCCAGCAGAGCCAGGGGTTGGTCACCCCTCCACTTT
CDR3: CASRARGWSPLHF
V: TRBV27
J: TRBJ1-6
D: .
size: .

DNA: TGTGCCAGCAGTTATATGTATAATTCACCCCTCCACTTT
CDR3: CASSYMYNSPLHF
V: TRBV6-2/TRBV6-3
J: TRBJ1-6
D: .
size: .

DNA: TGTGCCAGCAGAAGATTCCTCTTCGGTCAGCCCCAGCATTTT
CDR3: CASRRFLFGQPQHF
V: TRBV2
J: TRBJ1-5
D: .
size: .

DNA: TGTGCCAGCACCCGATCGCGGGAGGCAGATACGCAGTATTTT
CDR3: CASTRSREADTQYF
V: TRBV6-5
J: TRBJ2-3
D: TRBD2
size: .